The present TCR beta chain was sequenced within a study of cytomegalovirus exposure and HLA in healthy donors. V was shortened by 0 bases and J by 9 bases, with 7 bases between the two germline ends. The CDR3 has 12 amino acids. Germline V gene lookup returns CDR1 SGHRS and CDR2 YFSETQ. PCR was performed using 60 Vbeta and 13 Jbeta primers. Here immunoSEQ multiplex PCR was the method, and the copy in TCRdb shows in-frame clones only, minus some. The sample carries 100,000 to 140,000 clones, approximately 81% recorded once. As for this clone: Its specificity is not known.

Study-level points and caveats: A later analysis revealed that TCR association rates differed between HLA loci, peaking at DRB1 and bottoming out at HLA-C. High sensitivity and specificity were reportedly achieved when the classifier diagnosed cytomegalovirus status. V- and J-gene trimming of TCR beta was linked (in a later analysis) to a missense DCLRE1C variant.

The gene calls are TRBV5-1 and TRBJ2-1, with a tentative D call TRBD2 (6 bases). The TCR comes from a man younger than 45 in good health and CMV-seronegative. Sequenced material: PBMCs. CDR3 amino acids: CASSLGAGEQFF. The CDR3 coding sequence is TGCGCCAGCAGCTTGGGAGCGGGTGAGCAGTTCTTC.